The entry below describes one T cell receptor (beta chain). The sample is drawn from a study of shared clonotypes between healthy human individuals. Germline V gene data show CDR1 as MNHEY and CDR2 as SMNVEV (reference sequence). The CDR3 is 15 residues long. Trimming left V 7 bases short and J 1 base short, with 13 bases between. Cells designated naive CD8 were CD45RO-negative and were positively selected for CCR7, with terminally differentiated effector memory CD45RA+ cells excluded. The assay used deep level. Original processing notes: With immunoSEQ giving junction-only sequences and no quality scores, filtering differed. The assay was immunoSEQ multiplex PCR, and TCRdb's table has in-frame clones only and misses some. From that table come the V and J calls and clone size; the DNA was used to work out D and trimming. This table has around 1.9 million clones, 93% appearing once.

This TCR came from a man between 18 and 35 years old in good health. Some clones in this sample may be carry-over from other donors' samples. J is TRBJ1-4 and V is TRBV27; no reliable D call. Source material: naive CD8+ T cells from PBMCs. The CDR3 here is CASKRRAGTNEKLFF. Written as DNA, the CDR3 is TGTGCCAGCAAGAGAAGAGCAGGAACTAATGAAAAACTGTTTTTT.